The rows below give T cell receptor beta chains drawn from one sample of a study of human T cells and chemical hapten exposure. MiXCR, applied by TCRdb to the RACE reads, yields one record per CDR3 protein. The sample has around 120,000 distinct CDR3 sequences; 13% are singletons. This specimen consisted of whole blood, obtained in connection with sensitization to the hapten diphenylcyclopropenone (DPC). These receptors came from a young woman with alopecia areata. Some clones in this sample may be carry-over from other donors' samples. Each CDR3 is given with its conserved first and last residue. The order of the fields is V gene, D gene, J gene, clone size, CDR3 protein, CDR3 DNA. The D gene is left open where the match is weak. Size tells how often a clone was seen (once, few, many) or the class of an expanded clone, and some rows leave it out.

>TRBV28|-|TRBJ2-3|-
CASSLRLGRSTDTQYF
TGTGCCAGCAGTTTAAGGTTGGGGAGGAGCACAGATACGCAGTATTTT
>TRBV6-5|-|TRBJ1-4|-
CASSYSSPGTKLFF
TGTGCCAGCAGTTACTCGAGCCCAGGAACAAAACTGTTTTTT
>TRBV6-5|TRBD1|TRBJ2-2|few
CASSYFGSRGLSTGELFF
TGTGCCAGCAGTTACTTTGGATCTAGGGGGCTTTCCACCGGGGAGCTGTTTTTT
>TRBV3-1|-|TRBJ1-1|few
CASSQGPVNTEAFF
TGTGCCAGCAGCCAAGGACCGGTGAACACTGAAGCTTTCTTT
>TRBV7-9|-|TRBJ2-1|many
CASSSITWRGAYNEQFF
TGTGCCAGCAGCTCCATCACTTGGCGGGGAGCCTACAATGAGCAGTTCTTC
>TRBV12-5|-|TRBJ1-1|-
CASGLVQAGGLRREAFF
TGTGCTAGTGGTTTGGTACAGGCTGGGGGATTGCGGCGTGAAGCTTTCTTT
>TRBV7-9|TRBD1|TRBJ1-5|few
CASSPGQNSNQPQHF
TGTGCCAGCAGCCCGGGACAGAATAGCAATCAGCCCCAGCATTTT
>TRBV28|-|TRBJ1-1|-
CASRRSNTEAFF
TGTGCCAGCAGAAGATCGAACACTGAAGCTTTCTTT
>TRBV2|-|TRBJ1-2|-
CASSGRLLTAGYTF
TGTGCCAGCAGTGGCCGGTTATTAACAGCTGGCTACACCTTC
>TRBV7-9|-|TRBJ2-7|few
CASSLALQGPYEQYF
TGTGCCAGCAGCTTAGCCCTACAGGGCCCCTACGAGCAGTACTTC
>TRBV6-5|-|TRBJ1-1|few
CASSSPPEAFF
TGTGCCAGCAGCTCTCCCCCTGAAGCTTTCTTT
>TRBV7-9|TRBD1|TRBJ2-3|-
CASSLALQGSTDTQYF
TGTGCCAGCAGCTTAGCACTACAGGGGAGCACAGATACGCAGTATTTT
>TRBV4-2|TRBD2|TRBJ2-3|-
CASSRGLAGGPSTDTQYF
TGTGCCAGCAGCCGAGGACTAGCGGGGGGTCCTAGCACAGATACGCAGTATTTT
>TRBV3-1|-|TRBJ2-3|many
CASSQAIQPDTQYF
TGTGCCAGCAGCCAGGCAATTCAGCCAGATACGCAGTATTTT
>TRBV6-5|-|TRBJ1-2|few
CASSWDAVYGYTF
TGTGCCAGCAGTTGGGACGCAGTCTATGGCTACACCTTC
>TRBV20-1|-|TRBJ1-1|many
CSAIPSRYTEAFF
TGCAGTGCTATACCCTCTCGGTACACTGAAGCTTTCTTT
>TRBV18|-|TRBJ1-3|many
CASSGGGGNTIYF
TGTGCCAGCTCAGGAGGAGGGGGAAACACCATATATTTT
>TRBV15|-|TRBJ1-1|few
CATSSKVGNTEAFF
TGTGCCACCAGCAGCAAAGTAGGGAACACTGAAGCTTTCTTT
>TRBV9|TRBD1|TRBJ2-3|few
CASSATGQGSTDTQYF
TGTGCCAGCAGCGCTACGGGACAGGGAAGCACAGATACGCAGTATTTT
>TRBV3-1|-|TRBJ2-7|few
CASSQSGRVEQYF
TGTGCCAGCAGCCAATCCGGCAGGGTCGAGCAGTACTTC
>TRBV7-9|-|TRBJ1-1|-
CASSPQMNTEAFF
TGTGCCAGCAGCCCCCAGATGAACACTGAAGCTTTCTTT
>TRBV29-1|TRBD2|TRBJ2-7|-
CSRGKAGGSYEQYF
TGCAGCCGGGGTAAAGCGGGGGGCTCCTACGAGCAGTACTTC
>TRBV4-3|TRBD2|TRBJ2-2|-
CASSQAPGLAGILNTGELFF
TGCGCCAGCAGCCAAGCTCCGGGACTAGCGGGGATATTGAACACCGGGGAGCTGTTTTTT
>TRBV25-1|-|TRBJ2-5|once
CASSGGTETQYF
TGTGCCAGCAGTGGTGGTACGGAGACCCAGTACTTC
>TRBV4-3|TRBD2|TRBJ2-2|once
CASSQGTRAPLGELFF
TGCGCCAGCAGCCAAGGGACTAGAGCACCGCTCGGGGAGCTGTTTTTT
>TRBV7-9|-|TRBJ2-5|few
CASSLAPGLQETQYF
TGTGCCAGCAGCTTAGCGCCAGGGCTACAAGAGACCCAGTACTTC
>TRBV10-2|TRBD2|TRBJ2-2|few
CASSPGRGYDAGELFF
TGCGCCAGCAGCCCGGGGAGGGGTTATGACGCCGGGGAGCTGTTTTTT
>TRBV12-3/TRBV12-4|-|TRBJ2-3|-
CASSSLTETDTQYF
TGTGCCAGCAGTTCCTTGACTGAGACAGATACGCAGTATTTT
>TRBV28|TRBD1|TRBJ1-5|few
CASSRDRVDPPQHF
TGTGCCAGCAGCAGGGACAGGGTGGATCCGCCCCAGCATTTT
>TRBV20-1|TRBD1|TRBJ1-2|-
CSAGPGQNYGYTF
TGCAGTGCTGGCCCGGGACAGAACTATGGCTACACCTTC
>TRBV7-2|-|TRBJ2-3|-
CASRVADTQYF
TGTGCCAGCAGAGTCGCAGATACGCAGTATTTT
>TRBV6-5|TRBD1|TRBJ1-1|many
CASRPDRAGNTEAFF
TGTGCCAGCAGGCCGGACAGGGCAGGGAACACTGAAGCTTTCTTT
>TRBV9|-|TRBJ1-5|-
CASSVDPGANQPQHF
TGTGCCAGCAGCGTAGACCCGGGAGCAAATCAGCCCCAGCATTTT
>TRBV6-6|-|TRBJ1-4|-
CASSYSRRVEEKLFF
TGTGCCAGCAGTTACTCTAGAAGGGTGGAGGAAAAACTGTTTTTT
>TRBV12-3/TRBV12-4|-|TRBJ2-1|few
CASLDLSVNNEQFF
TGTGCCAGCCTTGATCTGTCGGTAAACAATGAGCAGTTCTTC
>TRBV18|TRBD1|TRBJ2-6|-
CASSPPGQGSGANVLTF
TGTGCCAGCTCACCCCCGGGACAGGGATCTGGGGCCAACGTCCTGACTTTC
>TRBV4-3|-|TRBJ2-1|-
CASSPLYGANEQFF
TGCGCCAGCAGCCCATTGTACGGGGCGAATGAGCAGTTCTTC
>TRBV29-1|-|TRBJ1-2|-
CSVVSQGRGGYTF
TGCAGCGTTGTAAGCCAGGGGAGAGGGGGCTACACCTTC
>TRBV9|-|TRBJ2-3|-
CASSVGGPSAYTDTQYF
TGTGCCAGCAGCGTAGGAGGGCCCTCGGCCTACACAGATACGCAGTATTTT
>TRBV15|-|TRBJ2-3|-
CATSRAQGSTDTQYF
TGTGCCACCAGCAGAGCCCAGGGGAGCACAGATACGCAGTATTTT
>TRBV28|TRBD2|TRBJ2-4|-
CASRPTSGGSHIQYF
TGTGCCAGCAGGCCTACTAGCGGGGGGAGCCACATTCAGTACTTC
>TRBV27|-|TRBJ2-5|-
CASSLVERETQYF
TGTGCCAGCAGTTTGGTAGAAAGAGAGACCCAGTACTTC
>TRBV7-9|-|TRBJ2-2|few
CASSRTANTGELFF
TGTGCCAGCAGCCGGACAGCGAACACCGGGGAGCTGTTTTTT
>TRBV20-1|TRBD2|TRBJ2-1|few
CSARSPGLGPNEQFF
TGCAGTGCTAGATCTCCGGGACTAGGCCCCAATGAGCAGTTCTTC
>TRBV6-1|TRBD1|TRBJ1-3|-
CAGDSPSGNTIYF
TGTGCCGGGGACAGTCCCTCTGGAAACACCATATATTTT
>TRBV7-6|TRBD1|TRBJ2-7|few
CASSLWTGNEQYF
TGTGCCAGCAGCCTGTGGACAGGGAACGAGCAGTACTTC
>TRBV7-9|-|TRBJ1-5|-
CASSLVEGGPQHF
TGTGCCAGCAGCTTAGTGGAGGGAGGGCCCCAGCATTTT
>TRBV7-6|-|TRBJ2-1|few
CASTPRGPGFGEQFF
TGTGCCAGCACCCCTCGCGGACCGGGGTTCGGTGAGCAGTTCTTC
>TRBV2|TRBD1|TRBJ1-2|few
CASSEAEGAAFIYGYTF
TGTGCCAGCAGTGAAGCGGAGGGGGCTGCCTTTATCTATGGCTACACCTTC
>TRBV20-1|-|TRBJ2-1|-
CSAEGLSGYNEQFF
TGCAGTGCCGAGGGGCTCTCGGGCTACAATGAGCAGTTCTTC
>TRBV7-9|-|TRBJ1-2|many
CASSFGAGYGYTF
TGTGCCAGCAGCTTTGGCGCCGGCTATGGCTACACCTTC
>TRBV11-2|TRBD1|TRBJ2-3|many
CASSGRGQGTTDTQYF
TGTGCCAGCAGCGGAAGGGGACAGGGGACCACAGATACGCAGTATTTT